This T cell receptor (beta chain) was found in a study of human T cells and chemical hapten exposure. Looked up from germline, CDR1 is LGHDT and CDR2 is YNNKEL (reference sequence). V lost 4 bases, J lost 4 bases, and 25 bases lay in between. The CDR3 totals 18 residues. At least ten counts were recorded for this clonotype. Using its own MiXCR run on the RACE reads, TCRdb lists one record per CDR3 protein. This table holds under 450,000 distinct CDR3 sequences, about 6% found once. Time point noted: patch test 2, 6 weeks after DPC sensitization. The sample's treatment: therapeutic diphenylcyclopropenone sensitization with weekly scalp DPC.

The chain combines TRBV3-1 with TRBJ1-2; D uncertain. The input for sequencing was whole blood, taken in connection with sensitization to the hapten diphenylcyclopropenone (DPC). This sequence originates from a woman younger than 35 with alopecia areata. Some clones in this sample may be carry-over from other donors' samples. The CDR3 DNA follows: TGTGCCAGCAGCCCCTCCAGCGAGGGTAACTCTCGGATCTATGGCTACACCTTC. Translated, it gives CASSPSSEGNSRIYGYTF. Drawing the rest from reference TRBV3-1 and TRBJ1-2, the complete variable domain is DTAVSQTPKYLVTQMGNDKSIKCEQNLGHDTMYWYKQDSKKFLKIMFSYNNKELIINETVPNRFSPKSPDKAHLNLHINSLELGDSAVYFCASSPSSEGNSRIYGYTFGSGTRLTVV.